These T cell receptor beta chains were read from a single sample in a study of T cells in Graves' hyperthyroidism and ophthalmopathy. TCRdb fed the multiplex PCR reads into MiXCR, producing one record per CDR3 protein. Of about 740,000 distinct CDR3 sequences in the sample, around 15% were seen once. The specimen was blood. The source is a woman between 18 and 29 years old with Graves' hyperthyroidism. Both conserved end residues are part of each CDR3. The D gene is left open where the match is weak. The listing skips clone size in some rows; elsewhere it reads once, few, many or a size class.

CDR3aa | CDR3nt | d_gene | j_gene | v_gene | abundance
CASSQYTGFYGYTF | TGTGCCAGCAGCCAATATACAGGGTTCTATGGCTACACCTTC | - | TRBJ1-2 | TRBV12-3/TRBV12-4 | -
CASSSRAGVETQYF | TGTGCCAGCAGCTCTAGAGCGGGAGTAGAGACCCAGTACTTC | TRBD2 | TRBJ2-5 | TRBV13 | many
CASSPIRSSGTWETQYF | TGTGCCAGCTCACCAATAAGGTCTAGCGGGACTTGGGAGACCCAGTACTTC | TRBD2 | TRBJ2-5 | TRBV18 | -
CSALAGGRLTYNEQFF | TGCAGTGCTCTGGCGGGAGGGCGACTTACCTACAATGAGCAGTTCTTC | TRBD2 | TRBJ2-1 | TRBV20-1 | few
CAWSGNRGREQYF | TGTGCCTGGAGTGGAAACAGGGGGCGCGAGCAGTACTTC | TRBD1 | TRBJ2-7 | TRBV30 | many
CASSLEGGSGGYNEQFF | TGTGCCAGCAGTTTGGAGGGGGGAAGCGGAGGCTACAATGAGCAGTTCTTC | - | TRBJ2-1 | TRBV28 | many
CASSAGGGYNEQFF | TGTGCCAGCAGTGCAGGGGGCGGCTACAATGAGCAGTTCTTC | TRBD1 | TRBJ2-1 | TRBV12-3/TRBV12-4 | many
CASAGLRLYEQYF | TGTGCCAGTGCGGGACTCCGATTATACGAGCAGTACTTC | - | TRBJ2-7 | TRBV6-2/TRBV6-3 | -
CASSISSGTSNNEQFF | TGTGCCAGCAGCATTTCCTCCGGGACTAGCAACAATGAGCAGTTCTTC | TRBD2 | TRBJ2-1 | TRBV7-9 | -
CASSTGTGGSGANVLTF | TGTGCCAGCAGCACCGGGACAGGGGGCTCTGGGGCCAACGTCCTGACTTTC | TRBD1 | TRBJ2-6 | TRBV7-9 | many
CASSLSGADHNEQFF | TGTGCCAGCAGCTTATCCGGGGCGGACCACAATGAGCAGTTCTTC | - | TRBJ2-1 | TRBV7-9 | -
CASRPTLRYEQYF | TGTGCCAGCAGACCTACCCTTAGGTACGAGCAGTACTTC | - | TRBJ2-7 | TRBV28 | few
CASSLKDRANEQFF | TGTGCCAGCAGTTTAAAGGACAGGGCCAATGAGCAGTTCTTC | TRBD1 | TRBJ2-1 | TRBV12-3/TRBV12-4 | few
CASSLTYSDEQFF | TGTGCCAGCAGCTTAACGTATAGCGATGAGCAGTTCTTC | - | TRBJ2-1 | TRBV7-2 | few
CASSLIGVDSLSGANVLTF | TGTGCCAGCAGTTTAATAGGGGTCGATTCCCTCTCTGGGGCCAACGTCCTGACTTTC | - | TRBJ2-6 | TRBV27 | -
CASSYSDRVISYTF | TGTGCCAGCAGTTATTCGGACAGGGTGATAAGCTACACCTTC | TRBD1 | TRBJ1-2 | TRBV6-9 | -
CASSLGGTSYNSPLHF | TGTGCCAGCAGCTTAGGGGGGACGTCTTATAATTCACCCCTCCACTTT | - | TRBJ1-6 | TRBV7-9 | -
CASSQARNEQFF | TGTGCCAGCAGCCAAGCGCGGAATGAGCAGTTCTTC | - | TRBJ2-1 | TRBV14 | -
CASSVTGQRGGELFF | TGTGCCAGCAGTGTGACGGGGCAGAGGGGCGGGGAGCTGTTTTTT | - | TRBJ2-2 | TRBV2 | many
CASSLAGRALEQYF | TGTGCCAGCAGCTTAGCGGGCAGGGCGTTGGAGCAGTACTTC | - | TRBJ2-7 | TRBV7-9 | many
CASSFSRDRGLEQYF | TGTGCCAGCAGCTTCAGCCGGGACAGGGGGCTCGAGCAGTACTTC | TRBD1 | TRBJ2-7 | TRBV13 | few
CASSWNRNTGELFF | TGTGCCAGCAGCTGGAACAGGAACACCGGGGAGCTGTTTTTT | - | TRBJ2-2 | TRBV6-1 | -
CATLARVNTEAFF | TGTGCCACCCTAGCCCGGGTGAACACTGAAGCTTTCTTT | - | TRBJ1-1 | TRBV2 | many
CASSFSGSSEQFF | TGTGCCAGCAGTTTTAGCGGGAGCAGTGAGCAGTTCTTC | TRBD2 | TRBJ2-1 | TRBV12-3/TRBV12-4 | many
CASSYSVSNTEAFF | TGTGCCAGCAGTTACTCGGTGTCGAACACTGAAGCTTTCTTT | - | TRBJ1-1 | TRBV6-5 | many
CASRGAEGYNEQFF | TGTGCCAGCCGAGGGGCTGAGGGCTACAATGAGCAGTTCTTC | - | TRBJ2-1 | TRBV7-9 | -
CASTIGDSQVETQYF | TGTGCCAGCACCATAGGGGACAGCCAAGTGGAGACCCAGTACTTC | TRBD1 | TRBJ2-5 | TRBV6-2/TRBV6-3 | -
CAWSVRVDTFRGDSPLHF | TGTGCCTGGAGTGTACGGGTTGACACCTTCCGGGGAGATTCACCCCTCCACTTT | - | TRBJ1-6 | TRBV30 | -
CASSPLRGPNYGYTF | TGTGCCAGCAGCCCCCTGAGGGGTCCCAACTATGGCTACACCTTC | - | TRBJ1-2 | TRBV7-2 | -
CASSLWPGTYGYTF | TGTGCCAGCAGTTTGTGGCCAGGGACCTATGGCTACACCTTC | - | TRBJ1-2 | TRBV27 | many
CSAIRTGTVYNSPLHF | TGCAGTGCTATAAGGACCGGGACAGTGTATAATTCACCCCTCCACTTT | TRBD1 | TRBJ1-6 | TRBV20-1 | few
CATDLLGLYGYTF | TGTGCCACCGACCTACTCGGCCTCTATGGCTACACCTTC | - | TRBJ1-2 | TRBV6-2/TRBV6-3 | -
CASSLATLAGHNEQFF | TGTGCCAGCAGCTTAGCCACTCTAGCGGGTCACAATGAGCAGTTCTTC | TRBD2 | TRBJ2-1 | TRBV11-3 | few
CASSFTGSHEQFF | TGTGCCAGCAGTTTCACGGGGAGCCATGAGCAGTTCTTC | - | TRBJ2-1 | TRBV27 | -
CASSFRVNTEAFF | TGTGCCAGCAGCTTCAGGGTGAACACTGAAGCTTTCTTT | - | TRBJ1-1 | TRBV28 | many
CATSAVRGRGDNEQFF | TGTGCCACCAGTGCCGTGAGGGGAAGAGGGGACAATGAGCAGTTCTTC | - | TRBJ2-1 | TRBV24-1 | once
CATSEPTGGTGELFF | TGTGCCACCAGTGAACCGACAGGGGGAACCGGGGAGCTGTTTTTT | TRBD1 | TRBJ2-2 | TRBV24-1 | few
CATLPPTNTEAFF | TGTGCCACCTTACCTCCAACGAACACTGAAGCTTTCTTT | - | TRBJ1-1 | TRBV6-2/TRBV6-3 | -